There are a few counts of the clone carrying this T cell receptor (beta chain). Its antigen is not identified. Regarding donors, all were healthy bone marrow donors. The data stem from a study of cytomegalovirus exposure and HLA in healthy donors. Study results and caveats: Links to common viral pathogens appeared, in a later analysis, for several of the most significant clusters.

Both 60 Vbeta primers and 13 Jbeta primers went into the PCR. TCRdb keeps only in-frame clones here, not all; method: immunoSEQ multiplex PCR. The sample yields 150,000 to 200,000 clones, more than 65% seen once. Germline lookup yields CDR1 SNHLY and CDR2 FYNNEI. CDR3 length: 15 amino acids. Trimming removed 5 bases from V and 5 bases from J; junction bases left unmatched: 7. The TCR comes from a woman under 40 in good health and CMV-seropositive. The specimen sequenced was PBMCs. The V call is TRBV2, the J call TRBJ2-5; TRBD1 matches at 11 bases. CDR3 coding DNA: TGTGCCAGCAGTACCGGGACAGGGGGTTTTGAGACCCAGTACTTC. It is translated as CASSTGTGGFETQYF. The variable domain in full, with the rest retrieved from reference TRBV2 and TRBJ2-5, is EPEVTQTPSHQVTQMGQEVILRCVPISNHLYFYWYRQILGQKVEFLVSFYNNEISEKSEIFDDQFSVERPDGSNFTLKIRSTKLEDSAMYFCASSTGTGGFETQYFGPGTRLLVL.